A single TCR beta chain is shown here with its context. Other DNA sequences in the same sample also yield this CDR3. This sample was taken from a study of shared clonotypes between healthy human individuals. TCRdb's table, derived via immunoSEQ multiplex PCR, lists solely in-frame clones and lacks some. The sample comprises under 2.5 million clones, around 92% of which are singletons, and 0.37% rests with the top ten. The V and J ends lost 3 bases and 4 bases, in that order; junction bases with no gene match: 1. From germline, CDR1 is LNHDA and CDR2 SQIVND (reference sequence). This CDR3 is built from 13 residues.

The sequenced sample was naive CD4+ T cells from PBMCs. Subset reported: CD45RA+ positively selected. The receptor was derived from a man between 18 and 29 years old in good health. Some clones in this sample may be carry-over from other donors' samples. This sequence joins TRBV19 and TRBJ1-1, with 8 bases identical to TRBD1. CDR3 bases: TGTGCCAGTAGTATTCAGGGGGCCACTGAAGCTTTCTTT. This codes for CASSIQGATEAFF.